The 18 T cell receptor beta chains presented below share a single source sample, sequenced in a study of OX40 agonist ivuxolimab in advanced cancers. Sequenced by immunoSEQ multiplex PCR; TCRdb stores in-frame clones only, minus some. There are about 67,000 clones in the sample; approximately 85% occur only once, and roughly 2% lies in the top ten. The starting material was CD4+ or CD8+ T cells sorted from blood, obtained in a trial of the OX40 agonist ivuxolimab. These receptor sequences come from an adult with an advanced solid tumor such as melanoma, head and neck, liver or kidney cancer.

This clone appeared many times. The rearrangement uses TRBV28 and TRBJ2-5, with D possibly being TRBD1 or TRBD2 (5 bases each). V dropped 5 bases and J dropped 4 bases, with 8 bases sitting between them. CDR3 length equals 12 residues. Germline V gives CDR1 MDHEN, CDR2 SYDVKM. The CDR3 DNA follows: TGTGCCAGCAGTGAGAGGGGAGAGACCCAGTACTTC. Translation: CASSERGETQYF.

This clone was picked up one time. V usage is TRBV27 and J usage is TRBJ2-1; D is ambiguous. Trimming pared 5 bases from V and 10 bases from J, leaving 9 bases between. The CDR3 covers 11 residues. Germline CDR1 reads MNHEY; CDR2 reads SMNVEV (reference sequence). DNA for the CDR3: TGTGCCAGCAGTGGCTATCGAGAGCAGTTCTTC. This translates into CASSGYREQFF.

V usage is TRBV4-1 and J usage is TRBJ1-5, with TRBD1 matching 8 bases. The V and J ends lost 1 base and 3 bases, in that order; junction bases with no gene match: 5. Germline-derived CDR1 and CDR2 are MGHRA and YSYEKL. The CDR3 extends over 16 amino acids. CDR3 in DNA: TGCGCCAGCAGCCAAGGGGACAGGACACCCAATCAGCCCCAGCATTTT. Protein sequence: CASSQGDRTPNQPQHF.

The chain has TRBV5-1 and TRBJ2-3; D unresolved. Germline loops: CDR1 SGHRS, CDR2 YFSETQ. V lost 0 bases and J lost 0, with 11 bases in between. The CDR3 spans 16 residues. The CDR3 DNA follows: TGCGCCAGCAGCTTGGGCCTTGTGGGGAGCACAGATACGCAGTATTTT. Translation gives CASSLGLVGSTDTQYF.

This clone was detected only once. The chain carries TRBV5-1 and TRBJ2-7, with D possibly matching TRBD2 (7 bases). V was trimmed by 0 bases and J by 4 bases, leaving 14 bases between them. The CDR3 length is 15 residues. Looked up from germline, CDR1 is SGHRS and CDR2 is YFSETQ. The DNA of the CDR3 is TGCGCCAGCAGCTTGGTAGCAGGGGAGGGGTACGAGCAGTACTTC. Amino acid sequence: CASSLVAGEGYEQYF. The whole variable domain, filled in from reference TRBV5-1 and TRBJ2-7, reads KAGVTQTPRYLIKTRGQQVTLSCSPISGHRSVSWYQQTPGQGLQFLFEYFSETQRNKGNFPGRFSGRQFSNSRSEMNVSTLELGDSALYLCASSLVAGEGYEQYFGPGTRLTVT.

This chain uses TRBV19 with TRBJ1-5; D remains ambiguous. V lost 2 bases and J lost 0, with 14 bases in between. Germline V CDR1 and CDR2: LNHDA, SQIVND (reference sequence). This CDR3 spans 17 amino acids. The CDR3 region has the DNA TGTGCCAGTAGTATAATAGGCGGGAGATATAGCAATCAGCCCCAGCATTTT. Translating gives CASSIIGGRYSNQPQHF.

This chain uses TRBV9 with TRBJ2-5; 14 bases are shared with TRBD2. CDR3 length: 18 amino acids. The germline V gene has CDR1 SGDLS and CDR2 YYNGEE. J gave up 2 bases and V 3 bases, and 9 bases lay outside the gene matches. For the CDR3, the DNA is TGTGCCAGCAGCGAGCCCACCGGACTAGCGGGGGGTCAAGAGACCCAGTACTTC. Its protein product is CASSEPTGLAGGQETQYF. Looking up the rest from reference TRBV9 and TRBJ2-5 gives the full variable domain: DSGVTQTPKHLITATGQRVTLRCSPRSGDLSVYWYQQSLDQGLQFLIQYYNGEERAKGNILERFSAQQFPDLHSELNLSSLELGDSALYFCASSEPTGLAGGQETQYFGPGTRLLVL.

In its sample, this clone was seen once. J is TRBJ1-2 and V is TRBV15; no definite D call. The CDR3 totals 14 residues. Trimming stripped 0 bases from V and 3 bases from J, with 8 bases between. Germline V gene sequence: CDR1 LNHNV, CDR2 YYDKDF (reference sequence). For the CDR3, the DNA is TGTGCCACCAGCAGAGAGACCAGAGACTATGGCTACACCTTC. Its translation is CATSRETRDYGYTF.

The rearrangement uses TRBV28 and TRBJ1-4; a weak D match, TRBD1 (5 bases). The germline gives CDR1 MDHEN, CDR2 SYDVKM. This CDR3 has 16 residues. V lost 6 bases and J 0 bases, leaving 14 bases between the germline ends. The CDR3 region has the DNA TGTGCCAGCAGCTCCACAGGACCTGCAACTAATGAAAAACTGTTTTTT. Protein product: CASSSTGPATNEKLFF.

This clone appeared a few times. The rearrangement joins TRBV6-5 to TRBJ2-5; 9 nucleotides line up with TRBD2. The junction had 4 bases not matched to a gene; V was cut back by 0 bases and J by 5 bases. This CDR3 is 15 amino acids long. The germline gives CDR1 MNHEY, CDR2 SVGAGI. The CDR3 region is CASSYSAGGGETQYF. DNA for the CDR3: TGTGCCAGCAGTTACTCTGCGGGAGGGGGTGAGACCCAGTACTTC.

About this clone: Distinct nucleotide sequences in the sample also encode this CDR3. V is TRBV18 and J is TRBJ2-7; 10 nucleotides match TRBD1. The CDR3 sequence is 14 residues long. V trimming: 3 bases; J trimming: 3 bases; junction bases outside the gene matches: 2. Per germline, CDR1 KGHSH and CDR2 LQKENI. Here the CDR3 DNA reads TGTGCCAGCTCACCTGGGACAGGGGACTACGAGCAGTACTTC. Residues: CASSPGTGDYEQYF.

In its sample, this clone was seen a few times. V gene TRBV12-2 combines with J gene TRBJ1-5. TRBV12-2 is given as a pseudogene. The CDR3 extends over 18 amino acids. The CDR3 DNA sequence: TGTGCAAGTCGCTTAGAGGATTACGGGGGAGTATGCAATCAGCCCCAGCATTTT. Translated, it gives CASRLEDYGGVCNQPQHF.

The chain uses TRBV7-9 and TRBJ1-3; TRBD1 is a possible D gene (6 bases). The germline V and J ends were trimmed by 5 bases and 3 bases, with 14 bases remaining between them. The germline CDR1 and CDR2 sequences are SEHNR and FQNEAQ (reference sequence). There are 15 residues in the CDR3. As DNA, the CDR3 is TGTGCCAGCAGCGCCAGGACAGCCGGTGGAAACACCATATATTTT. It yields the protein CASSARTAGGNTIYF. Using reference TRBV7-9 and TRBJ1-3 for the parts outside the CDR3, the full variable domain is DTGVSQNPRHKITKRGQNVTFRCDPISEHNRLYWYRQTLGQGPEFLTYFQNEAQLEKSRLLSDRFSAERPKGSFSTLEIQRTEQGDSAMYLCASSARTAGGNTIYFGEGSWLTVV.

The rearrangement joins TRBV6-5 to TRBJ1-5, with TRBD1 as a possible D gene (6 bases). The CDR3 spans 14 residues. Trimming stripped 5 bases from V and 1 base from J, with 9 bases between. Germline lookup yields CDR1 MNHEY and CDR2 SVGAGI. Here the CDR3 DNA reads TGTGCCAGCAGTAGGGGGGCAAGCAATCAGCCCCAGCATTTT. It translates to CASSRGASNQPQHF.

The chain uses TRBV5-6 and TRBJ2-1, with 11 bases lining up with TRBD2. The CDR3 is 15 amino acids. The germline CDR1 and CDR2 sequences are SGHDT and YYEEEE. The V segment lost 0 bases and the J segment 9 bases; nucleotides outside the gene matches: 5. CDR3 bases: TGTGCCAGCAGCTTGGCGTTTAGCGGGAGGGCTGAGCAGTTCTTC. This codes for CASSLAFSGRAEQFF. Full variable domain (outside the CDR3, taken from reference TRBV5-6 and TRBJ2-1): DAGVTQSPTHLIKTRGQQVTLRCSPKSGHDTVSWYQQALGQGPQFIFQYYEEEERQRGNFPDRFSGHQFPNYSSELNVNALLLGDSALYLCASSLAFSGRAEQFFGPGTRLTVL.

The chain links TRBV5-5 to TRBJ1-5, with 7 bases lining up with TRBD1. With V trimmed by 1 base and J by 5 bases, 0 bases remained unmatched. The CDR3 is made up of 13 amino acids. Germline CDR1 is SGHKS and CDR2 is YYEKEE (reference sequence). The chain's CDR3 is CASSLTGDQPQHF. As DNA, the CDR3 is TGTGCCAGCAGCTTGACAGGGGATCAGCCCCAGCATTTT.

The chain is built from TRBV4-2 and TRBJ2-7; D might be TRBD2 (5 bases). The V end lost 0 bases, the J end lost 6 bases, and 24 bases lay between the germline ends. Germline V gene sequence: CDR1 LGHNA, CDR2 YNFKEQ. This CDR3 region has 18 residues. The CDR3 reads CASSQERSGRQRSGEQYF. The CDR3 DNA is TGTGCCAGCAGCCAAGAAAGGTCAGGACGGCAGCGGTCGGGCGAGCAGTACTTC.

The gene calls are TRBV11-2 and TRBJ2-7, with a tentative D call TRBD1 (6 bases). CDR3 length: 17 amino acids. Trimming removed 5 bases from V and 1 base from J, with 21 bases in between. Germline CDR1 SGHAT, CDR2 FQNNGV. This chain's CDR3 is CASSPRVIGGSSYEQYF. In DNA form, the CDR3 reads TGTGCCAGCAGCCCCAGAGTGATAGGGGGAAGTTCCTACGAGCAGTACTTC.